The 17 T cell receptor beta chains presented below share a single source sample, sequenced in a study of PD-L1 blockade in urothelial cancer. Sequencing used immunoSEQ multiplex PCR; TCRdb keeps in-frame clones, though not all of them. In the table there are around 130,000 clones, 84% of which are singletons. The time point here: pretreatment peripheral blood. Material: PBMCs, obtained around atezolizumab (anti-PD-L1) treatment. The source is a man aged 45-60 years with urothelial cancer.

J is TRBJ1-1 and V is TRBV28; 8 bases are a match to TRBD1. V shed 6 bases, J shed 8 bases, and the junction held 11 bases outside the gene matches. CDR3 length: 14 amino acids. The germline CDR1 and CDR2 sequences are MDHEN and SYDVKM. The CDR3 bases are TGTGCCAGCAGCTATAGTGCAAGGGACAGGGAAGCTTTCTTT. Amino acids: CASSYSARDREAFF.

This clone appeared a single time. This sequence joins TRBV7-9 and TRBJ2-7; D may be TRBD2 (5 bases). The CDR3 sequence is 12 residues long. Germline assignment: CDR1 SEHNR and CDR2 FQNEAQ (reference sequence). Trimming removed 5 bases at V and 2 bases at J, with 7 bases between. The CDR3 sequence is CASSRGTYEQYF. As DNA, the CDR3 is TGTGCCAGCAGCCGAGGGACCTACGAGCAGTACTTC.

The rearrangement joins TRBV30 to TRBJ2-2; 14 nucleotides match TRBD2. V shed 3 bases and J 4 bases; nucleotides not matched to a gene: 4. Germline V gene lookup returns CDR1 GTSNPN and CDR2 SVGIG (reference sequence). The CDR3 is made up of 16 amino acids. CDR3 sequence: CAWRTSGRAATGELFF. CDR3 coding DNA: TGTGCCTGGAGGACTAGCGGGAGGGCCGCCACCGGGGAGCTGTTTTTT.

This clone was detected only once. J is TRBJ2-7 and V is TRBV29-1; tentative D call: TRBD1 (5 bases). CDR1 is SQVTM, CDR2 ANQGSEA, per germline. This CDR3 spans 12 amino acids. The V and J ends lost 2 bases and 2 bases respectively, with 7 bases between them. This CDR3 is CSVETGTYEQYF. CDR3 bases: TGCAGCGTTGAAACAGGAACCTACGAGCAGTACTTC.

The CDR3 DNA reads TGTGCCAGCAGTACGACTCTGAACTCCTACAATGAGCAGTTCTTC. Translation gives CASSTTLNSYNEQFF. This rearrangement joins TRBV28 to TRBJ2-1; unclear D gene. The V and J ends lost 5 bases and 0 bases respectively, with 11 bases between them. Germline CDR1 MDHEN, CDR2 SYDVKM. The CDR3 consists of 15 residues.

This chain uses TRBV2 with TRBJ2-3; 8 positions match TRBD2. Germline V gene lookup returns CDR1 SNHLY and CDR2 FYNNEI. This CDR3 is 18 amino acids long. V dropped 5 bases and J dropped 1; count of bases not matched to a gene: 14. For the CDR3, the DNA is TGTGCCAGCAGTTCCGGGACTAGGGGGGCTCTTGGCACAGATACGCAGTATTTT. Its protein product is CASSSGTRGALGTDTQYF.

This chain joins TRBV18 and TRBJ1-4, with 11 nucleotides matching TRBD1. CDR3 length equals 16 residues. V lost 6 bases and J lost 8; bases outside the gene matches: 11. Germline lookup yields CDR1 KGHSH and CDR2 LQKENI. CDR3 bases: TGTGCCAGCTCGAGATCCGGACAGGGGGCAGGAGAAAAACTGTTTTTT. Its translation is CASSRSGQGAGEKLFF.

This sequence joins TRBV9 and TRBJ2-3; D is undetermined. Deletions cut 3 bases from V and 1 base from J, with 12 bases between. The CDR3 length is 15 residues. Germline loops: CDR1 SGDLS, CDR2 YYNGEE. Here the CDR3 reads CASSGVTRGTDTQYF. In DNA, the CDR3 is TGTGCCAGCAGCGGGGTGACCCGGGGCACAGATACGCAGTATTTT.

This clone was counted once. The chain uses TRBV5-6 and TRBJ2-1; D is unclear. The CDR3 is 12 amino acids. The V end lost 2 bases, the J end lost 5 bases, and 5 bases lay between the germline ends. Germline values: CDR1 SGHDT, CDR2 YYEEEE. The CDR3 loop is CASSFTDNEQFF. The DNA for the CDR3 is TGTGCCAGCAGCTTTACAGACAATGAGCAGTTCTTC.

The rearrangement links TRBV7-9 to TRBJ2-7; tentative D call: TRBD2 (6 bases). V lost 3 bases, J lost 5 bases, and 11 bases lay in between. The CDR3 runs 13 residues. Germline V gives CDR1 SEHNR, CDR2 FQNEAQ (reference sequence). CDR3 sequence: CASSFGRANEQYF. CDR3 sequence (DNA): TGTGCCAGCAGCTTCGGGAGAGCGAACGAGCAGTACTTC.

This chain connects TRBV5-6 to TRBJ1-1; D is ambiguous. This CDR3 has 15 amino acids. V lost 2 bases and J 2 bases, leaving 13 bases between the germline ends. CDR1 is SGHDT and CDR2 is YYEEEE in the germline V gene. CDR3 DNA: TGTGCCAGCAGCTTAGGTAGTTGGAGTAACACTGAAGCTTTCTTT. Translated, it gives CASSLGSWSNTEAFF.

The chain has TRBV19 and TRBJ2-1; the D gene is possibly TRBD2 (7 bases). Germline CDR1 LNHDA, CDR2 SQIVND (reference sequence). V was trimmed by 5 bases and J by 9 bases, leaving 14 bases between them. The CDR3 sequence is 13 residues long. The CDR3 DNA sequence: TGTGCCAGTAGTCCGTACAGGGAGGGTGAGCAGTTCTTC. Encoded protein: CASSPYREGEQFF.

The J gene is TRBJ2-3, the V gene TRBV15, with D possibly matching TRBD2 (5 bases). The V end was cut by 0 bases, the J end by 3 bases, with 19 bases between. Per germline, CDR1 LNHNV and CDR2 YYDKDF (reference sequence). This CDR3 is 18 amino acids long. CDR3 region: CATSRESGGGLRTDTQYF. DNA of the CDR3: TGTGCCACCAGCAGAGAGTCCGGCGGCGGGCTCAGGACAGATACGCAGTATTTT.

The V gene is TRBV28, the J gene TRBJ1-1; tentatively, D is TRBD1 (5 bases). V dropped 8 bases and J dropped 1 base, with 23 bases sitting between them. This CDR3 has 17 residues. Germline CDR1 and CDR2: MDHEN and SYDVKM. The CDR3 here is CASSTWGGGRPNTEAFF. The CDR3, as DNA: TGTGCCAGCTCCACGTGGGGCGGCGGGAGACCGAACACTGAAGCTTTCTTT.

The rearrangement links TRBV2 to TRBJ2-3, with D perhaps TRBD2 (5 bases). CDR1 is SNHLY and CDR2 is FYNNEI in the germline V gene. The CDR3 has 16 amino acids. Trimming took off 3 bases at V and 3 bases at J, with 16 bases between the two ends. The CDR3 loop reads CASSERAGRRTDTQYF. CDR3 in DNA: TGTGCCAGCAGTGAGCGGGCTGGGAGAAGAACAGATACGCAGTATTTT.

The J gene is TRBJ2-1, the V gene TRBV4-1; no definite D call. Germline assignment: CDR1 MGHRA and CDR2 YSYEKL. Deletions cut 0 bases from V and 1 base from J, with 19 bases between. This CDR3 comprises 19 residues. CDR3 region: CASSQEAPTGAPSYNEQFF. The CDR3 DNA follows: TGCGCCAGCAGCCAAGAAGCCCCCACCGGAGCCCCATCCTACAATGAGCAGTTCTTC.

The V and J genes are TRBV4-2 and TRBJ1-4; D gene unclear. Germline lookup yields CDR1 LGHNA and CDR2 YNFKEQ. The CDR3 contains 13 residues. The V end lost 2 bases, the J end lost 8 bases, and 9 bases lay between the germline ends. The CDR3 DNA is TGTGCCAGCAGCCAAACCCAGAACGAAAAACTGTTTTTT. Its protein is CASSQTQNEKLFF.